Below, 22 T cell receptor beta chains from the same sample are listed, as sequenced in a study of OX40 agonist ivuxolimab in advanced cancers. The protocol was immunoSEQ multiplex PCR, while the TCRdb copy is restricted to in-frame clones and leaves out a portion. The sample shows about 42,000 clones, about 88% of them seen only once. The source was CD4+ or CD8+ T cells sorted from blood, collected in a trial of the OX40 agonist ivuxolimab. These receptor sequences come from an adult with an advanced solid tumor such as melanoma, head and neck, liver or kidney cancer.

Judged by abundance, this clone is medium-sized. This chain's CDR3 is CASSMAGKDGYTF. In nucleotides, the CDR3 is TGTGCCAGTAGTATGGCCGGAAAGGACGGCTACACCTTC. V is TRBV19 and J is TRBJ1-2; D ambiguous. Trimming removed 3 bases at V and 8 bases at J, with 13 bases between. Looked up from germline, CDR1 is LNHDA and CDR2 is SQIVND (reference sequence). The CDR3 is made up of 13 amino acids.

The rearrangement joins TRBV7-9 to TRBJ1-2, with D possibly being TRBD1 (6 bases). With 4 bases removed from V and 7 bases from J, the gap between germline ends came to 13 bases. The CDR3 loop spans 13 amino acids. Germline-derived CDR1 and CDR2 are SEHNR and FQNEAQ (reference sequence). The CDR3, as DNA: TGTGCCAGCAGCTCACAGGGTCAGGGTGGCTACACCTTC. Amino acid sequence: CASSSQGQGGYTF. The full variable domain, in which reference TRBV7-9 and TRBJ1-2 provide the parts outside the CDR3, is DTGVSQNPRHKITKRGQNVTFRCDPISEHNRLYWYRQTLGQGPEFLTYFQNEAQLEKSRLLSDRFSAERPKGSFSTLEIQRTEQGDSAMYLCASSSQGQGGYTFGSGTRLTVV.

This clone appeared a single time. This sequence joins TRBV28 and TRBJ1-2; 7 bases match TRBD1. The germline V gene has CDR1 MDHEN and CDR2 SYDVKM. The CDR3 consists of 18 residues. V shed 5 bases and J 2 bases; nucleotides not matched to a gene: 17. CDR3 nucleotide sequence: TGTGCCAGCAGTCGACGGCCCATGGACAGGAGGGAGAACTATGGCTACACCTTC. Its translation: CASSRRPMDRRENYGYTF.

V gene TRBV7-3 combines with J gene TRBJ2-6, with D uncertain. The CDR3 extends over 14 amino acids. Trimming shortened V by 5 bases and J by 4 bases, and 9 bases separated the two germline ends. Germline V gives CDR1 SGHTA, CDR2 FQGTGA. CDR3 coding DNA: TGTGCCAGCAGCCCCCCTTCCGGGGCCAACGTCCTGACTTTC. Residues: CASSPPSGANVLTF.

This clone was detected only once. CDR3 sequence (DNA): TGCGCCAGCAGCTTGGCCGTCACGGGGGCGGCCTACGAGCAGTACTTC. This sequence encodes CASSLAVTGAAYEQYF. This sequence joins TRBV5-1 and TRBJ2-7, with D possibly being TRBD1 or TRBD2 (6 bases each). V was pared by 0 bases and J by 2 bases, with 15 bases between. The length of the CDR3 is 16 residues. Per germline, CDR1 SGHRS and CDR2 YFSETQ.

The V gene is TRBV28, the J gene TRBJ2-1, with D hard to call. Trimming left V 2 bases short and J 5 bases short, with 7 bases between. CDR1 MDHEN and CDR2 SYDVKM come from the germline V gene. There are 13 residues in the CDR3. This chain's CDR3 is CASSLGQDNEQFF. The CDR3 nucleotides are TGTGCCAGCAGTTTAGGTCAGGACAATGAGCAGTTCTTC.

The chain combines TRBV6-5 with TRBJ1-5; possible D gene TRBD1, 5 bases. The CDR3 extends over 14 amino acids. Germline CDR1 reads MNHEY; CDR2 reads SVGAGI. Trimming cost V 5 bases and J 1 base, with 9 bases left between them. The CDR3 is CASSERGSNQPQHF. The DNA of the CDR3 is TGTGCCAGCAGTGAACGGGGCAGCAATCAGCCCCAGCATTTT.

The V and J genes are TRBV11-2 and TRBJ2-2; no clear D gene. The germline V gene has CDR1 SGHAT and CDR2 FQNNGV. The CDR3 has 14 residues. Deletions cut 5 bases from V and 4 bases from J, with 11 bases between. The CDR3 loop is CASSKDWATGELFF. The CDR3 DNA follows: TGTGCCAGCAGCAAAGACTGGGCCACCGGGGAGCTGTTTTTT.

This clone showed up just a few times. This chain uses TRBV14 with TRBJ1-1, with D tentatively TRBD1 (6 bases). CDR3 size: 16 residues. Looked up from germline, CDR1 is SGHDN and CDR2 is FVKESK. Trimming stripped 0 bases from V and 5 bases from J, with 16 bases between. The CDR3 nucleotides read TGTGCCAGCAGCCAAGAAAGCCGGCGGGGGGCGACTGAAGCTTTCTTT. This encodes CASSQESRRGATEAFF.

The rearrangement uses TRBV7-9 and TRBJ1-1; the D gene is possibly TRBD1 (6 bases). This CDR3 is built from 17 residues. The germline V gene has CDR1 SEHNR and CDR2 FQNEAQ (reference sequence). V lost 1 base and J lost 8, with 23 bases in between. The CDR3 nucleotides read TGTGCCAGCAGCTTAGAGCCTTTGGGGGCCGCAAGCAGGGAAGCTTTCTTT. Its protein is CASSLEPLGAASREAFF.

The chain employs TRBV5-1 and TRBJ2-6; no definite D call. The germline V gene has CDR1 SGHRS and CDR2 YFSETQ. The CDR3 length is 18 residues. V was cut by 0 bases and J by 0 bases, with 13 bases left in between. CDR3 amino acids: CASSLADMSTSGANVLTF. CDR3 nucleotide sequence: TGCGCCAGCAGCTTGGCCGATATGAGTACCTCTGGGGCCAACGTCCTGACTTTC.

CDR3 in DNA: TGCGCCAGCAGTGAAGCTTCTAGCGGTTACAATGAGCAGTTCTTC. Its translation: CASSEASSGYNEQFF. V is TRBV10-1 and J is TRBJ2-1; 7 bases map to TRBD2. Germline loops: CDR1 WNHNN, CDR2 SYGVQD (reference sequence). With 3 bases clipped from V and 4 bases from J, the junction kept 6 bases outside the gene matches. This CDR3 is built from 15 residues.

This CDR3 reads CASSLATAEAFF. The DNA for the CDR3 is TGTGCCAGCAGCTTGGCGACAGCAGAAGCTTTCTTT. V and J are TRBV5-5 and TRBJ1-1; the D gene is possibly TRBD1 (5 bases). Trimming took off 0 bases at V and 8 bases at J, with 8 bases between the two ends. CDR1 SGHKS and CDR2 YYEKEE come from the germline V gene (reference sequence). The CDR3 length is 12 residues.

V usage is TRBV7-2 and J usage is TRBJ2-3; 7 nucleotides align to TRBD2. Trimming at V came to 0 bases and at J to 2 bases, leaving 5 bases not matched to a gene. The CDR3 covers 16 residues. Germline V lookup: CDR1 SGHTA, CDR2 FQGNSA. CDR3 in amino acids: CASSLAQAGTTDTQYF. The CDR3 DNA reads TGTGCCAGCAGCTTAGCCCAAGCGGGAACCACAGATACGCAGTATTTT.

The CDR3 bases are TGTGCCAGCAGTGATTTTACGGGCTCACCCCTCCACTTT. Amino acid sequence: CASSDFTGSPLHF. This sequence joins TRBV25-1 and TRBJ1-6, with D hard to call. V was cut by 3 bases and J by 10 bases, with 10 bases left in between. This CDR3 contains 13 residues. CDR1 and CDR2 (germline): MGHDK, SYGVNS.

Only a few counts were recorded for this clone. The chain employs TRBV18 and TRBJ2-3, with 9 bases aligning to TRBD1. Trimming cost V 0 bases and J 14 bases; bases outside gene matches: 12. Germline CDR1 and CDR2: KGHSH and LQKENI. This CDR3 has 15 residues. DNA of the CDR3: TGTGCCAGCTCACCACCGGACAGGGGAGACCGACTTATGTATTTT. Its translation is CASSPPDRGDRLMYF.

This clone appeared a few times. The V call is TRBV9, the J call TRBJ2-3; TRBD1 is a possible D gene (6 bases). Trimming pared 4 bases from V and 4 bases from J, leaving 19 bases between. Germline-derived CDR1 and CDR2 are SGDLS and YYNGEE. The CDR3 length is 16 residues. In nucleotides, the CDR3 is TGTGCCAGCAGCCCCCGGACAGTAAGGGGATCAGATACGCAGTATTTT. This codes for CASSPRTVRGSDTQYF.

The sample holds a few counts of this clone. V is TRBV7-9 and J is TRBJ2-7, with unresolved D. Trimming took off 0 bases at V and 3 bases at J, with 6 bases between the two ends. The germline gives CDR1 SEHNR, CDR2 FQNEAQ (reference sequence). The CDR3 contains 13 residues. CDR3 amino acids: CASSLAPGYEQYF. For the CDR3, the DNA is TGTGCCAGCAGCTTAGCGCCCGGCTACGAGCAGTACTTC.

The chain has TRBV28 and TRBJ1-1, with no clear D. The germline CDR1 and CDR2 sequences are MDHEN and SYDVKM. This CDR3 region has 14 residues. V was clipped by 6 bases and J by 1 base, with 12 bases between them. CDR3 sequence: CASSQLSGNTEAFF. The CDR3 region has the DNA TGTGCCAGCAGCCAATTGTCCGGGAACACTGAAGCTTTCTTT.

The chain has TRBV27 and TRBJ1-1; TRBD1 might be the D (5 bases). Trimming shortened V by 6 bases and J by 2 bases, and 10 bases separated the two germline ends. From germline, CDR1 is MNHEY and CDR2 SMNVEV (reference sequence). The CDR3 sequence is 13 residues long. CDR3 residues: CASRTDRNTEAFF. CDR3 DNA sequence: TGTGCCAGCAGAACCGACAGAAACACTGAAGCTTTCTTT.

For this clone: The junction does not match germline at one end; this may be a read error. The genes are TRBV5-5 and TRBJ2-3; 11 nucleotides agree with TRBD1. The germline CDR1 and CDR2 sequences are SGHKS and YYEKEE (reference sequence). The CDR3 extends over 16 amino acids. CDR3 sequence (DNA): TGTGCCAGCAACTTGGGTCCCGGGACAGGGGGAGATACGCAGTATTTT. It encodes CASNLGPGTGGDTQYF.

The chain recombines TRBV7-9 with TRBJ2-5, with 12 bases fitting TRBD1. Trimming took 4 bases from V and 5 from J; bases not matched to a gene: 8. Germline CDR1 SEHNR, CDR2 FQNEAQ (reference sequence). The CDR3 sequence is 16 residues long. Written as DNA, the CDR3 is TGTGCCAGCAGCTATCCGGGACAGGGGGCGAGGGAGACCCAGTACTTC. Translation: CASSYPGQGARETQYF. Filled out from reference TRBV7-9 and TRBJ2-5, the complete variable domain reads DTGVSQNPRHKITKRGQNVTFRCDPISEHNRLYWYRQTLGQGPEFLTYFQNEAQLEKSRLLSDRFSAERPKGSFSTLEIQRTEQGDSAMYLCASSYPGQGARETQYFGPGTRLLVL.